These 32 T cell receptor beta chains were sequenced from one sample in a study of T cell repertoires in cytomegalovirus infection. Their cognate antigens are unknown. TCRdb re-called the reads through MiXCR, storing one row per CDR3 protein. The table includes 600,000 to 700,000 distinct CDR3 sequences, roughly 30% detected once. The specimen was cultured PBMCs, collected from culture after CMV antigen stimulation. The receptors originated from a human donor in good health (CMV status not recorded). Some clones in this sample may be carry-over from other donors' samples.

The rearrangement uses TRBV4-1 and TRBJ2-2; D not certain. Germline assignment: CDR1 MGHRA and CDR2 YSYEKL. The CDR3 length is 13 residues. The V end was cut by 1 base, the J end by 5 bases, with 5 bases between. The CDR3 loop reads CASSQVGTGELFF. The CDR3 nucleotides read TGCGCCAGCAGCCAAGTGGGTACCGGGGAGCTGTTTTTT.

This clonotype was seen only a few times. The V call is TRBV20-1, the J call TRBJ1-1; D is possibly TRBD1 (6 bases). This CDR3 region has 16 residues. Germline-derived CDR1 and CDR2 are DFQATT and SNEGSKA (reference sequence). V shed 6 bases and J shed 0 bases, with 20 bases lying between them. CDR3 loop: CSALSQGTNMNTEAFF. CDR3 DNA sequence: TGCAGTGCCTTATCACAGGGTACCAATATGAACACTGAAGCTTTCTTT.

This CDR3 reads CASRATGSYNSPLHF. CDR3 in DNA: TGTGCCAGCAGAGCAACAGGGTCCTATAATTCACCCCTCCACTTT. The V call is TRBV27, the J call TRBJ1-6; D might be TRBD1 (6 bases). The CDR3 sequence is 15 residues long. Germline loops: CDR1 MNHEY, CDR2 SMNVEV (reference sequence). Trimming took off 6 bases at V and 1 base at J, with 10 bases between the two ends.

This clonotype was found many times. CDR3 sequence (DNA): TGTGCCAGCCGCCACTCGGGTTCAGAGACCCAGTACTTC. Its protein product is CASRHSGSETQYF. The chain links TRBV7-2 to TRBJ2-5; D ambiguous. Trimming took 8 bases from V and 4 from J, leaving 14 bases between them. The CDR3 totals 13 residues. Per germline, CDR1 SGHTA and CDR2 FQGNSA.

The J gene is TRBJ1-4, the V gene TRBV3-1; 7 bases fit TRBD1. Per the germline V gene, CDR1 is LGHDT and CDR2 is YNNKEL (reference sequence). Trimming at V came to 3 bases and at J to 6 bases, leaving 4 bases not matched to a gene. This CDR3 region has 14 residues. CDR3 coding DNA: TGTGCCAGCAGCCACCCCGGACAGGATGAAAAACTGTTTTTT. Translated: CASSHPGQDEKLFF. Supplemented by reference TRBV3-1 and TRBJ1-4, the full variable domain reads DTAVSQTPKYLVTQMGNDKSIKCEQNLGHDTMYWYKQDSKKFLKIMFSYNNKELIINETVPNRFSPKSPDKAHLNLHINSLELGDSAVYFCASSHPGQDEKLFFGSGTQLSVL.

The chain uses TRBV18 and TRBJ1-1; TRBD1 is a possible D gene (6 bases). The germline V gene encodes CDR1 KGHSH and CDR2 LQKENI. Trimming removed 3 bases at V and 6 bases at J, with 11 bases between. There are 13 residues in the CDR3. The CDR3 region is CASSPGAAAEAFF. The DNA of the CDR3 is TGTGCCAGCTCACCGGGGGCGGCAGCTGAAGCTTTCTTT.

This chain uses TRBV6-6 with TRBJ2-2; D gene uncertain. The CDR3 totals 12 residues. Between the trimmed V and J ends, which lost 7 bases and 6 bases, there was a span of 9 bases. The germline gives CDR1 MNHNY, CDR2 SVGAGI (reference sequence). The CDR3 loop is CASKESAGELFF. DNA of the CDR3: TGTGCCAGCAAGGAATCCGCCGGGGAGCTGTTTTTT.

J is TRBJ2-5 and V is TRBV5-4; possible D gene TRBD1, 5 bases. The CDR3 consists of 16 residues. Germline V gene data show CDR1 as SGHNT and CDR2 as YYREEE (reference sequence). V gave up 7 bases and J gave up 5 bases, with 24 bases separating them. The CDR3 sequence is CASAERQQGPGETQYF. The CDR3, as DNA: TGTGCCAGCGCTGAAAGACAGCAGGGCCCAGGGGAGACCCAGTACTTC.

CDR3 DNA: TGTGCCAGCAGTCCGGTAGGGGGGGAGCAGTACTTC. Translating it yields CASSPVGGEQYF. The V call is TRBV27, the J call TRBJ2-7, with D perhaps being TRBD1 or TRBD2 (6 bases each). This CDR3 is built from 12 residues. Looked up from germline, CDR1 is MNHEY and CDR2 is SMNVEV (reference sequence). Trimming took off 5 bases at V and 7 bases at J, with 12 bases between the two ends.

The chain links TRBV4-1 to TRBJ2-5; 7 bases match TRBD1. The ends lost 2 bases at V and 6 bases at J; junction bases unmatched: 9. CDR1 and CDR2 from the germline V gene are MGHRA and YSYEKL. The CDR3 loop spans 15 amino acids. The CDR3 DNA is TGCGCCAGCAGCCAACCCAGACAGGGTCCGAAGACCCAGTACTTC. Its protein product is CASSQPRQGPKTQYF.

The chain recombines TRBV20-1 with TRBJ2-1; 9 bases match TRBD2. The V gene end was trimmed by 5 bases and the J gene end by 6 bases; junction bases not matched to a gene: 11. The CDR3 is made up of 15 amino acids. Germline CDR1 and CDR2: DFQATT and SNEGSKA (reference sequence). The CDR3 DNA reads TGCAGTGCTTCAATAGCGGGAGCACCAATCAATGAGCAGTTCTTC. Residues: CSASIAGAPINEQFF.

The CDR3 DNA reads TGTGCCAGCAGACCCGGGACTAGCGGGAGATCTTACGAGCAGTACTTC. Its translation is CASRPGTSGRSYEQYF. V and J are TRBV11-2 and TRBJ2-7; 14 bases map to TRBD2. The CDR3 totals 16 residues. Germline CDR1 SGHAT, CDR2 FQNNGV. V lost 6 bases to trimming and J lost 4 bases; unmatched junction nucleotides: 8. Drawing the rest from reference TRBV11-2 and TRBJ2-7, the complete variable domain is EAGVAQSPRYKIIEKRQSVAFWCNPISGHATLYWYQQILGQGPKLLIQFQNNGVVDDSQLPKDRFSAERLKGVDSTLKIQPAKLEDSAVYLCASRPGTSGRSYEQYFGPGTRLTVT.

The rearrangement joins TRBV20-1 to TRBJ2-7; 10 bases map to TRBD2. V lost 6 bases, J lost 1 base, and 9 bases stayed unmatched. The CDR3 has 15 residues. Germline V gene sequence: CDR1 DFQATT, CDR2 SNEGSKA (reference sequence). The CDR3 region is CSANSALAGSYEQYF. The CDR3 DNA reads as TGCAGTGCAAACTCCGCACTAGCGGGATCCTACGAGCAGTACTTC.

This clonotype was picked up many times. The rearrangement links TRBV7-2 to TRBJ1-2, with a possible D match to TRBD1 (6 bases). The V end lost 4 bases, the J end lost 3 bases, and 12 bases lay between the germline ends. The CDR3 is 14 residues long. Germline V gene sequence: CDR1 SGHTA, CDR2 FQGNSA. This CDR3 reads CASSSGGAYYGYTF. The CDR3 region has the DNA TGTGCCAGCAGCTCCGGGGGCGCTTACTATGGCTACACCTTC.

The chain uses TRBV3-1 and TRBJ1-5, with TRBD1 identical over 9 bases. Germline V CDR1 and CDR2: LGHDT, YNNKEL (reference sequence). The CDR3 has 15 amino acids. Germline trimming cut 1 base from V and 6 bases from J; bases unmatched to any gene: 4. Here the CDR3 DNA reads TGTGCCAGCAGCCAAGGGGACAGGGAAGGTCAGCCCCAGCATTTT. It translates to CASSQGDREGQPQHF.

This chain links TRBV20-1 with TRBJ2-3, with D perhaps matching TRBD1 (6 bases). Germline-derived CDR1 and CDR2 are DFQATT and SNEGSKA (reference sequence). V was pared by 5 bases and J by 0 bases, with 9 bases between. This CDR3 has 13 residues. The CDR3 sequence: CSAQDSSTDTQYF. The CDR3 region has the DNA TGCAGTGCTCAGGACAGCAGCACAGATACGCAGTATTTT.

This clonotype was seen at least ten times. The genes are TRBV7-2 and TRBJ2-3; 7 bases map to TRBD2. This CDR3 has 14 residues. Germline CDR1 reads SGHTA; CDR2 reads FQGNSA. V was clipped by 0 bases and J by 4 bases; unmatched bases: 1. In DNA, the CDR3 is TGTGCCAGCAGCTTAGCGCGGGGGTCAGATACGCAGTATTTT. As protein: CASSLARGSDTQYF.

V is TRBV20-1 and J is TRBJ2-3, with TRBD1 identical over 10 bases. Trimming cost V 6 bases and J 3 bases; bases outside gene matches: 6. CDR1 DFQATT and CDR2 SNEGSKA come from the germline V gene (reference sequence). The CDR3 is 14 residues long. CDR3: CSAPDRGGTDTQYF. CDR3 bases: TGCAGTGCCCCGGACAGGGGGGGGACAGATACGCAGTATTTT.

The V gene is TRBV10-3, the J gene TRBJ2-3, with D possibly called TRBD1 or TRBD2 (5 bases each). Germline loops: CDR1 ENHRY, CDR2 SYGVKD. Trimming shortened V by 6 bases and J by 1 base, and 14 bases separated the two germline ends. This CDR3 has 15 amino acids. CDR3: CAIRERETGTDTQYF. In DNA, the CDR3 is TGTGCCATCAGGGAGAGGGAGACAGGCACAGATACGCAGTATTTT.

This clonotype was observed a few times. This rearrangement joins TRBV12-5 to TRBJ2-5; unclear D gene. Germline V gives CDR1 LGHNT, CDR2 FRNRAP. This CDR3 region has 12 residues. Trimming shortened V by 6 bases and J by 4 bases, and 9 bases separated the two germline ends. CDR3 nucleotide sequence: TGTGCTAGTGGCCCCGGTGGAGAGACCCAGTACTTC. It translates to CASGPGGETQYF.

The genes are TRBV6-1 and TRBJ2-7; the D is unclear. CDR1 and CDR2 from the germline V gene are MNHNS and SASEGT. This CDR3 region has 12 residues. Trimming removed 7 bases from V and 6 bases from J, with 13 bases in between. The CDR3 region has the DNA TGTGCCAGCAAAGGGCCCTTATCCGAGCAGTACTTC. Protein product: CASKGPLSEQYF.

The chain has TRBV6-1 and TRBJ2-2; 13 bases are shared with TRBD2. Per the germline V gene, CDR1 is MNHNS and CDR2 is SASEGT. The length of the CDR3 is 15 residues. V trimming: 5 bases; J trimming: 9 bases; junction bases outside the gene matches: 6. CDR3 sequence (DNA): TGTGCCAGCAGTAGACTAGCGGGGGGATCAAGGGAGCTGTTTTTT. Residues: CASSRLAGGSRELFF.

The V call is TRBV20-1, the J call TRBJ2-1; no firm D call. The V and J ends lost 3 bases and 0 bases respectively, with 12 bases between them. The germline CDR1 and CDR2 sequences are DFQATT and SNEGSKA (reference sequence). The CDR3 is 15 residues long. Here the CDR3 DNA reads TGCAGTGCTAGGGACGTATCGGACTCCTACAATGAGCAGTTCTTC. Its protein product is CSARDVSDSYNEQFF.

This clonotype was picked up a small number of times. This chain joins TRBV12-3 or TRBV12-4 and TRBJ2-5; D ambiguous. This CDR3 is built from 13 residues. V lost 8 bases and J lost 3, with 13 bases in between. The CDR3: CASGRSVEETQYF. In DNA, the CDR3 is TGTGCCAGCGGGCGGAGCGTGGAAGAGACCCAGTACTTC.

This chain uses TRBV4-1 with TRBJ1-5, with unresolved D. The CDR3 is made up of 14 amino acids. The ends were cut back, 2 bases at V and 4 bases at J, with 9 bases in the middle. The germline V gene encodes CDR1 MGHRA and CDR2 YSYEKL. The CDR3 protein is CASSQLSGNQPQHF. The CDR3, as DNA: TGCGCCAGCAGCCAATTGAGCGGTAATCAGCCCCAGCATTTT.

This clonotype has a handful of counts. V is TRBV7-2 and J is TRBJ1-4, with 8 bases that match TRBD1. This CDR3 spans 15 amino acids. The junction had 8 bases not matched to a gene; V was cut back by 0 bases and J by 11 bases. Germline lookup yields CDR1 SGHTA and CDR2 FQGNSA. This CDR3 is CASSLAGQGGGKLFF. The CDR3 bases are TGTGCCAGCAGCTTAGCAGGACAGGGAGGGGGGAAACTGTTTTTT.

The sample holds many counts of this clonotype. V is TRBV7-8 and J is TRBJ2-7; no firm D call. CDR1 and CDR2 (germline): SGHVS, FQNEAQ. Trimming pared 4 bases from V and 6 bases from J, leaving 19 bases between. This CDR3 region has 15 residues. The CDR3 is CASSSTSNWGGEQYF. For the CDR3, the DNA is TGTGCCAGCAGCTCGACCTCTAACTGGGGTGGCGAGCAGTACTTC.

The CDR3 sequence is CASSRSSHGDTQYF. CDR3 nucleotide sequence: TGTGCCAGCAGCCGATCTAGTCACGGAGATACGCAGTATTTT. This chain uses TRBV11-2 with TRBJ2-3, with D hard to call. This CDR3 spans 14 amino acids. V was cut by 5 bases and J by 5 bases, with 14 bases left in between. In germline, CDR1 is SGHAT, CDR2 FQNNGV.

V gene TRBV7-3 combines with J gene TRBJ2-1; 8 bases are a match to TRBD2. This CDR3 comprises 16 residues. The ends lost 2 bases at V and 6 bases at J; junction bases unmatched: 9. CDR1 is SGHTA and CDR2 is FQGTGA in the germline V gene. This CDR3 reads CASSLGRGGFSNEQFF. In DNA form, the CDR3 reads TGTGCCAGCAGCTTAGGACGCGGGGGGTTCAGCAATGAGCAGTTCTTC.

The chain joins TRBV19 to TRBJ2-7, with TRBD2 matching over 11 bases. The CDR3 runs to 13 residues. Trimming took 11 bases from V and 4 from J; bases not matched to a gene: 7. Per germline, CDR1 LNHDA and CDR2 SQIVND (reference sequence). In DNA, the CDR3 is TGTGCCGGTAAACTAGCGGGAGTTTACGAGCAGTACTTC. Its translation: CAGKLAGVYEQYF.

This clonotype was observed a handful of times. The J gene is TRBJ1-1, the V gene TRBV28; no clear D gene. CDR1 MDHEN and CDR2 SYDVKM come from the germline V gene. Deletions cut 2 bases from V and 3 bases from J, with 7 bases between. This CDR3 region has 13 residues. The CDR3 DNA reads as TGTGCCAGCAGTTTAATGGAATACACTGAAGCTTTCTTT. Translated, it gives CASSLMEYTEAFF.

This clonotype was counted a few times. The rearrangement uses TRBV6-1 and TRBJ1-6; maybe TRBD1 (5 bases). CDR3 length: 17 residues. Trimming removed 0 bases at V and 3 bases at J, with 12 bases between. Looked up from germline, CDR1 is MNHNS and CDR2 is SASEGT. The CDR3 coding sequence is TGTGCCAGCAGTGAAGCCTTCGAAAGGGGCTATAATTCACCCCTCCACTTT. Protein sequence: CASSEAFERGYNSPLHF.